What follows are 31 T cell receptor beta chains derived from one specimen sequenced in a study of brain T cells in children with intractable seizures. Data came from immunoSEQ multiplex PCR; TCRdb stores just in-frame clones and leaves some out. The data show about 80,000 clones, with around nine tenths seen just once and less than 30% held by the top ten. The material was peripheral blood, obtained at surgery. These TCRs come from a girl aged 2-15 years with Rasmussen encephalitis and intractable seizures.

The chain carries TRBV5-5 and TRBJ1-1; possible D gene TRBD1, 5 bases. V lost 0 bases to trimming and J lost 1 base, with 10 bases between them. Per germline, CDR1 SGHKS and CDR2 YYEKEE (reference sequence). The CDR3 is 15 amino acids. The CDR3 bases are TGTGCCAGCAGCTTGGAAGGGGTTCCGAACACTGAAGCTTTCTTT. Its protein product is CASSLEGVPNTEAFF.

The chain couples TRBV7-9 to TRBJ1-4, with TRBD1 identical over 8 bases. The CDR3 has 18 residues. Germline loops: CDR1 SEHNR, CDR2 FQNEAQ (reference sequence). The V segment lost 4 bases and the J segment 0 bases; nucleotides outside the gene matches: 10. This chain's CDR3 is CASSSTGTGFTTNEKLFF. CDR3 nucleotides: TGTGCCAGCAGCTCAACCGGGACAGGCTTTACAACTAATGAAAAACTGTTTTTT.

This CDR3 reads CSVRQDPTDTQYF. In nucleotides, the CDR3 is TGCAGCGTTAGACAGGACCCCACAGATACGCAGTATTTT. This chain links TRBV29-1 with TRBJ2-3; possibly TRBD1 for D (6 bases). Between the trimmed V and J ends, which lost 5 bases and 2 bases, there was a span of 11 bases. The CDR3 sequence is 13 residues long. CDR1 is SQVTM and CDR2 is ANQGSEA in the germline V gene.

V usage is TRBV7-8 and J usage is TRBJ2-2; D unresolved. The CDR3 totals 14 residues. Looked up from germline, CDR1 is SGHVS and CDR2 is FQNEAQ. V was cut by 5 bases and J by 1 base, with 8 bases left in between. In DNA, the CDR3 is TGTGCCAGCAGCGACCCCAGGAACACCGGGGAGCTGTTTTTT. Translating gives CASSDPRNTGELFF.

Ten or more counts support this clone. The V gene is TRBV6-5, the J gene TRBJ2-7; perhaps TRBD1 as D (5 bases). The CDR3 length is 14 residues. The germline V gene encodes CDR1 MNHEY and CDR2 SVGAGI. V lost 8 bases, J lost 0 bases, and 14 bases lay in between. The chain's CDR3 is CASRKTVLSYEQYF. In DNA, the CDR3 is TGTGCCAGCCGCAAGACAGTACTCTCCTACGAGCAGTACTTC.

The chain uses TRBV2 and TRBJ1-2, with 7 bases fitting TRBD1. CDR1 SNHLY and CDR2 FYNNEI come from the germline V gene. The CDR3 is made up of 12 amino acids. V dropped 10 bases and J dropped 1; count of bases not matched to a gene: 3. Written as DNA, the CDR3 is TGTGCCAACAGGGGAGGTAACTATGGCTACACCTTC. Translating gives CANRGGNYGYTF.

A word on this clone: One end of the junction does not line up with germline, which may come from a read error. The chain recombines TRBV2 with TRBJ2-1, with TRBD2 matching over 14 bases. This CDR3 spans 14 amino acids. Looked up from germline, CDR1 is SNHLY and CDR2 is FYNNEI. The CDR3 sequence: CASSEMGTSGRSIF. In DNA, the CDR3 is TGTGCCAGCAGTGAAATGGGGACTAGCGGGAGATCGATCTTC.

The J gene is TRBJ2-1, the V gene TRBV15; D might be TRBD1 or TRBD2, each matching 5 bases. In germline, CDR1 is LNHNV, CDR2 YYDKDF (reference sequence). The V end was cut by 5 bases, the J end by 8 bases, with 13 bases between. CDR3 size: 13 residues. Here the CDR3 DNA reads TGTGCCACCAGCCGGGACCTTAGCGATGAGCAGTTCTTC. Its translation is CATSRDLSDEQFF.

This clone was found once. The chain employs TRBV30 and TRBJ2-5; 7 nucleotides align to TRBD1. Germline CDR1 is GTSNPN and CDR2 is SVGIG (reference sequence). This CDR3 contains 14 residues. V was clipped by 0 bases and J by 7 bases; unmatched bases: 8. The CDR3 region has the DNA TGTGCCTGGAGTGTACGAGGGGGCTTGGGGACCCAGTACTTC. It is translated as CAWSVRGGLGTQYF.

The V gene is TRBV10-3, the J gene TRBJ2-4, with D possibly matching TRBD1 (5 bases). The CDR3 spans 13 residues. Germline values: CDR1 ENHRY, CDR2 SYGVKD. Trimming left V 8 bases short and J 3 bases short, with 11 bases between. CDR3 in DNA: TGTGCCATCCAGGGTACGGTCAAAAACATTCAGTACTTC. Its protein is CAIQGTVKNIQYF.

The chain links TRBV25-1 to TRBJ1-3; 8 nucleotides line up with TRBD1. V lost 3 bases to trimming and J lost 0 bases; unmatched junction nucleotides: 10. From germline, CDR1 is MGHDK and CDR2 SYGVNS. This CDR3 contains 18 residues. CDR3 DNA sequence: TGTGCCAGCAGTGATGCGGCGAGACAGGGGAGCTCTGGAAACACCATATATTTT. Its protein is CASSDAARQGSSGNTIYF.

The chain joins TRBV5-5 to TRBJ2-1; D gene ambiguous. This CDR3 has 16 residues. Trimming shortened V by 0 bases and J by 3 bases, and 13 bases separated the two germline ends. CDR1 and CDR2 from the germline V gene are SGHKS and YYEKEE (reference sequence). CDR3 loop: CASSLAASILYNEQFF. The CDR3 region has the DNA TGTGCCAGCAGCTTGGCGGCATCTATCCTCTACAATGAGCAGTTCTTC.

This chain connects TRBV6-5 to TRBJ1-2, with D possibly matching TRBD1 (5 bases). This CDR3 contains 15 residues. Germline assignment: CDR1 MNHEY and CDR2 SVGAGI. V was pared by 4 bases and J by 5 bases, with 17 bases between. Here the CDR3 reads CASSSTATGPYGYTF. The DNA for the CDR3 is TGTGCCAGCAGTTCAACCGCTACAGGCCCTTATGGCTACACCTTC.

DNA for the CDR3: TGTGCCAGCAGCCAAGCTCCAGGGAACACTGAAGCTTTCTTT. It is translated as CASSQAPGNTEAFF. This chain uses TRBV3-1 (or the pseudogene TRBV3-2) with TRBJ1-1; D is unclear. Germline V lookup: CDR1 LGHDT, CDR2 YNNKEL (reference sequence). This CDR3 comprises 14 residues. Trimming cost V 1 base and J 1 base, with 7 bases left between them.

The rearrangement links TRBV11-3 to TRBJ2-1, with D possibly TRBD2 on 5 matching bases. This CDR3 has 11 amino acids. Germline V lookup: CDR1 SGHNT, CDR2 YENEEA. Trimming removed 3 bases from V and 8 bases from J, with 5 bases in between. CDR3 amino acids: CASSLEDEQFF. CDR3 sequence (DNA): TGTGCCAGCAGCTTGGAGGATGAGCAGTTCTTC.

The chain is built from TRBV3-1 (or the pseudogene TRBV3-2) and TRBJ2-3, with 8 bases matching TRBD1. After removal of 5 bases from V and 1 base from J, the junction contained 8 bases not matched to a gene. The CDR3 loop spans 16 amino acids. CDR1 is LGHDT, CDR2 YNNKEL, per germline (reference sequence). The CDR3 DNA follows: TGTGCCAGCAGCGGGCGACAGGGGTTCGGCACAGATACGCAGTATTTT. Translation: CASSGRQGFGTDTQYF.

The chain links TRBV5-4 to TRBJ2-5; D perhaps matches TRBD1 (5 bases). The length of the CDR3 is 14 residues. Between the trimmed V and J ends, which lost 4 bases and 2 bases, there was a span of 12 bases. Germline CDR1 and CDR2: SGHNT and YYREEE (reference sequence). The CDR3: CASSARGPQETQYF. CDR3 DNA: TGTGCCAGCAGCGCTAGGGGCCCTCAAGAGACCCAGTACTTC.

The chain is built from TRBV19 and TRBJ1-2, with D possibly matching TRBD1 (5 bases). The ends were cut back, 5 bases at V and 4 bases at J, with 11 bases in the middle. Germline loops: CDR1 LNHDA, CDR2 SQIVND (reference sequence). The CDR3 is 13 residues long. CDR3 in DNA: TGTGCCAGTAGTGTTGGGGGGGGCTATGGCTACACCTTC. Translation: CASSVGGGYGYTF.

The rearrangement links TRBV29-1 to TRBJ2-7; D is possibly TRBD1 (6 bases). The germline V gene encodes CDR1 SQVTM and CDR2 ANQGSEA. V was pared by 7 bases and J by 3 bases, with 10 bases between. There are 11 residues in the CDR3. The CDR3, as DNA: TGCAGCGCCTCGGACAGCTACGAGCAGTACTTC. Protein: CSASDSYEQYF.

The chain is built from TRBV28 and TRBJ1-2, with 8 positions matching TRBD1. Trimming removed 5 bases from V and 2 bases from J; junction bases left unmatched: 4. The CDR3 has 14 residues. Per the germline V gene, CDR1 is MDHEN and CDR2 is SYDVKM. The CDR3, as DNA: TGTGCCAGCAGTAGGGGACAGGCGAACTATGGCTACACCTTC. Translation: CASSRGQANYGYTF.

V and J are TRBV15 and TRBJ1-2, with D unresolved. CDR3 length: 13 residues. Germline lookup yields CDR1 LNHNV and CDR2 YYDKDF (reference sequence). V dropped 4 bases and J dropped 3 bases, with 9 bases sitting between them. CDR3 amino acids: CATSTGSDYGYTF. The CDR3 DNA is TGTGCCACCAGCACGGGGAGCGACTATGGCTACACCTTC.

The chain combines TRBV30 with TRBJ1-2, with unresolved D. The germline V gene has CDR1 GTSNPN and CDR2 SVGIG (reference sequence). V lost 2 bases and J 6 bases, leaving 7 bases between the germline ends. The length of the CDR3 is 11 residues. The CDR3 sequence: CAWSSGNGYTF. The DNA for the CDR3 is TGTGCCTGGAGTTCGGGCAATGGCTACACCTTC.

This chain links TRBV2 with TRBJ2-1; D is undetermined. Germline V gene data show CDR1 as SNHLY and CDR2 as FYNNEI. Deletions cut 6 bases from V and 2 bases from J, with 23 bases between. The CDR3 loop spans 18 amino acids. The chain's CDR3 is CASRGGRVLDPPYNEQFF. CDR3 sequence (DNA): TGTGCCAGCAGGGGTGGTCGGGTCCTAGATCCCCCCTACAATGAGCAGTTCTTC. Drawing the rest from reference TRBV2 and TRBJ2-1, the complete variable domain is EPEVTQTPSHQVTQMGQEVILRCVPISNHLYFYWYRQILGQKVEFLVSFYNNEISEKSEIFDDQFSVERPDGSNFTLKIRSTKLEDSAMYFCASRGGRVLDPPYNEQFFGPGTRLTVL.

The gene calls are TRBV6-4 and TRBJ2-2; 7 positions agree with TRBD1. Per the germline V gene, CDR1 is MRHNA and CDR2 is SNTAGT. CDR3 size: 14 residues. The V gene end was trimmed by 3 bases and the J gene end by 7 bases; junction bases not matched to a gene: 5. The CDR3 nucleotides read TGTGCCAGCAGTGAGGCAGGGGGAATCGGGGAGCTGTTTTTT. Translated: CASSEAGGIGELFF.

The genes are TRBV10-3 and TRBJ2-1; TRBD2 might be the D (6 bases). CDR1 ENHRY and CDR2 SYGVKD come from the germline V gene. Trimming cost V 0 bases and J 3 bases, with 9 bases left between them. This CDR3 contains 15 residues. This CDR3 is CAISESGGLYNEQFF. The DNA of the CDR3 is TGTGCCATCAGTGAGTCCGGGGGTCTCTACAATGAGCAGTTCTTC.

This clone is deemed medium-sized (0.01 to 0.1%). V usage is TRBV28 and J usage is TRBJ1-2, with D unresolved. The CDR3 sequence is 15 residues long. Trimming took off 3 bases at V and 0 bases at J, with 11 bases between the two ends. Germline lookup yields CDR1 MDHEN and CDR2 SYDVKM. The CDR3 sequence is CASSLRGRPNYGYTF. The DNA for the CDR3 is TGTGCCAGCAGTTTGAGAGGCAGACCTAACTATGGCTACACCTTC.

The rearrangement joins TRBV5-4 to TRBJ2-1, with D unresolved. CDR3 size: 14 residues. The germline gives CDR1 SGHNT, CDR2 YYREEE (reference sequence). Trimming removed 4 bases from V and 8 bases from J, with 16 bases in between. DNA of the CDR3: TGTGCCAGCAGCCCCTTTCTAGACGAGGATGAGCAGTTCTTC. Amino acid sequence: CASSPFLDEDEQFF.

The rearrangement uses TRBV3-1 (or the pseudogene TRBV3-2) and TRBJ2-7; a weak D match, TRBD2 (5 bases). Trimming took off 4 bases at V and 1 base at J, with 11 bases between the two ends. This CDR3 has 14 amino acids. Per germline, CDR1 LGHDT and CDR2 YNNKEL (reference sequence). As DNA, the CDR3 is TGTGCCAGCAGCCCGGGCCGGGATTCCTACGAGCAGTACTTC. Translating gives CASSPGRDSYEQYF.

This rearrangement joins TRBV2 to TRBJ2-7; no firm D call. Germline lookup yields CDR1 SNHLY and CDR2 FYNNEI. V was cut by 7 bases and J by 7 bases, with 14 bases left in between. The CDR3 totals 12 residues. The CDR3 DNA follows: TGTGCCAGCACCGGATCGGCTCGTGAGCAGTACTTC. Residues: CASTGSAREQYF.

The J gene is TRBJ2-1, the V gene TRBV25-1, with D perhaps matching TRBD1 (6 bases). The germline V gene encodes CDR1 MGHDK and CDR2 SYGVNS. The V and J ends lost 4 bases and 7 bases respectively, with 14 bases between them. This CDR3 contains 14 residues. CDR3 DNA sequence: TGTGCCAGCAGTGTCTCCGGGACACGGAATGAGCAGTTCTTC. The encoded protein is CASSVSGTRNEQFF.

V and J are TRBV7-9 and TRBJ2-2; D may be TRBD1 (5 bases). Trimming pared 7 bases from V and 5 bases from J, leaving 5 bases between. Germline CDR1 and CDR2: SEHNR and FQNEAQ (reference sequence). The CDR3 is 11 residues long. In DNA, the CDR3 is TGTGCCAGCACAGGGACCGGGGAGCTGTTTTTT. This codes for CASTGTGELFF.